This T cell receptor beta chain was observed in a study of tumor T cells in aggressive B-cell lymphoma. Some clones are missing from TCRdb's copy, which holds only in-frame ones; the method was immunoSEQ multiplex PCR. Of about 1,600 clones listed, about 89% are singletons. This TCR derives from an adult with diffuse large B cell lymphoma. Sequenced material: tumor tissue.

CDR3 sequence: CAWIRDRYDGYTF. The CDR3 DNA is TGTGCCTGGATCCGGGACAGGTATGATGGCTACACCTTC. The chain combines TRBV30 with TRBJ1-2; 8 bases are shared with TRBD1. This CDR3 has 13 amino acids. Germline-derived CDR1 and CDR2 are GTSNPN and SVGIG (reference sequence). V shed 4 bases, J shed 6 bases, and the junction held 7 bases outside the gene matches.